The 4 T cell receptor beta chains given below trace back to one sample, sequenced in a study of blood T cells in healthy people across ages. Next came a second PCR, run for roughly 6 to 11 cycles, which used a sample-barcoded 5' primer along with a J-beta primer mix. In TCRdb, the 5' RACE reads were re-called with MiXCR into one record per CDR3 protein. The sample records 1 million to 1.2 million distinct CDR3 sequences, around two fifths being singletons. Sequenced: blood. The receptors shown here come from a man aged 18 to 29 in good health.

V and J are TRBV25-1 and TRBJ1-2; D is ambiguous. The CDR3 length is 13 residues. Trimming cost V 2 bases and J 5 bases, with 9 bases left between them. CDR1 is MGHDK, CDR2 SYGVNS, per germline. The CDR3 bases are TGTGCCAGCAGTGAAGAGGAAGTTTATGGCTACACCTTC. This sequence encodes CASSEEEVYGYTF.

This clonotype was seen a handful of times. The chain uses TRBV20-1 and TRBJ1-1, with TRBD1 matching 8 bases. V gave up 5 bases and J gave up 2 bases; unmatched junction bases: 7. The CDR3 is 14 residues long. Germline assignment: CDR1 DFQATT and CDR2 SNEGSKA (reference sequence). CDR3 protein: CSAPKGTGNTEAFF. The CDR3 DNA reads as TGCAGTGCTCCTAAAGGGACAGGCAACACTGAAGCTTTCTTT.

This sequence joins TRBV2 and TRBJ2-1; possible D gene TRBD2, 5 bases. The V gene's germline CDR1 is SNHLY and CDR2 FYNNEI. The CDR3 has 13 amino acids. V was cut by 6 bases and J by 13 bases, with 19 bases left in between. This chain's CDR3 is CASRGLSEETQFF. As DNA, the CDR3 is TGTGCCAGCAGGGGCCTTAGCGAAGAGACCCAGTTCTTC.

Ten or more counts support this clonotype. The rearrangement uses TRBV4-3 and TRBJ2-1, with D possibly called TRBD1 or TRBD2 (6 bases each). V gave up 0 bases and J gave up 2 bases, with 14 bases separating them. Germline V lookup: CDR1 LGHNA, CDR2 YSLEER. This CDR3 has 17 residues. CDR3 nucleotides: TGCGCCAGCAGCCAAGATCAGTGGGGGGACACCTACAATGAGCAGTTCTTC. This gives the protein CASSQDQWGDTYNEQFF.